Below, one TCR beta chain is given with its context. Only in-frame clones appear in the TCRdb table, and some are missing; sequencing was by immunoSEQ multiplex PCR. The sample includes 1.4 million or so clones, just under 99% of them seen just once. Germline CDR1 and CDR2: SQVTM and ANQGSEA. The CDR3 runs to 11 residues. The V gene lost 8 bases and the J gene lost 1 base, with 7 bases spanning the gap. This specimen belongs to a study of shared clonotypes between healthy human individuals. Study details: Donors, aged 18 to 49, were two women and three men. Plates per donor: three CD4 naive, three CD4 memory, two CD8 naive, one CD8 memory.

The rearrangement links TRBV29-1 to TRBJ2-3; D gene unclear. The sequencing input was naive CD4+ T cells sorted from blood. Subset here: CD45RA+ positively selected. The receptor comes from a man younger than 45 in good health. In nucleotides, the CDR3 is TGCAGCTCGTCTCGCACAGATACGCAGTATTTT. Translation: CSSSRTDTQYF.